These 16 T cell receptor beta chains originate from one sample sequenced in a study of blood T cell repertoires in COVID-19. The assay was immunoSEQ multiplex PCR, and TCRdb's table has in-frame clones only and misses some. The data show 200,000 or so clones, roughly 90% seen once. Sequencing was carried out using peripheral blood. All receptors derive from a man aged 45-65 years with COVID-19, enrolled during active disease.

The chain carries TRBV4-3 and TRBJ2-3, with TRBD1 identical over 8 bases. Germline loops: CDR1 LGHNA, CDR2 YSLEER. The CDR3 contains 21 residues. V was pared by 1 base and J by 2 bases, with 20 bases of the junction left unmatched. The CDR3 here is CASSQGEAHDRGPGVTDTQYF. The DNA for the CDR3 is TGCGCCAGCAGCCAAGGGGAGGCCCATGACAGGGGCCCCGGGGTCACAGATACGCAGTATTTT.

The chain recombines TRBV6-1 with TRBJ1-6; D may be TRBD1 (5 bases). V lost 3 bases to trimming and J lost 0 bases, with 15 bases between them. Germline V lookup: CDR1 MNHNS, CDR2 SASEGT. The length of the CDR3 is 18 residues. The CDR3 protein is CASSDGPQGSSYNSPLHF. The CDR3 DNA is TGTGCCAGCAGTGACGGGCCTCAGGGTAGCTCCTATAATTCACCCCTCCACTTT.

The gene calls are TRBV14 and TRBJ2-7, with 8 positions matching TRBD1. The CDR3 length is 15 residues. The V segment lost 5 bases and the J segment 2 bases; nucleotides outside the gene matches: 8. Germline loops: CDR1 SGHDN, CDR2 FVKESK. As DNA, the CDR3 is TGTGCCAGCAGCGAACCCGGGACAGGCCCCTACGAGCAGTACTTC. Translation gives CASSEPGTGPYEQYF. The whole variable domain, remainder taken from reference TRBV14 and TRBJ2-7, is EAGVTQFPSHSVIEKGQTVTLRCDPISGHDNLYWYRRVMGKEIKFLLHFVKESKQDESGMPNNRFLAERTGGTYSTLKVQPAELEDSGVYFCASSEPGTGPYEQYFGPGTRLTVT.

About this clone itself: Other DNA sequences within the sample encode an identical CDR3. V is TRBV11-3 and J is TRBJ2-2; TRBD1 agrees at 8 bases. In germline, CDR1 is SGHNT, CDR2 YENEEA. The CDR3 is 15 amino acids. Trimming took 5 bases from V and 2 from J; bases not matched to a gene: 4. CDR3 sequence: CASSQGQVNTGELFF. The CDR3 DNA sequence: TGTGCCAGCAGCCAGGGACAGGTCAACACCGGGGAGCTGTTTTTT.

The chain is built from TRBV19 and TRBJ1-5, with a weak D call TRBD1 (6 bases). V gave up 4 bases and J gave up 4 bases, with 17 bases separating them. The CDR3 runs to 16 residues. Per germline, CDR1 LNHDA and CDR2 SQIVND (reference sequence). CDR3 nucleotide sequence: TGTGCCAGTAGTACCTCACGACAGGTTCGGAATCAGCCCCAGCATTTT. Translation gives CASSTSRQVRNQPQHF.

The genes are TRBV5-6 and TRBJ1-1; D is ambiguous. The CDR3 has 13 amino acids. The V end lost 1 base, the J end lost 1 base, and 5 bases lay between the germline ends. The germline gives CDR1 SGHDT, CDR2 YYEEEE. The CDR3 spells CASSLPWNTEAFF. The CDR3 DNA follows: TGTGCCAGCAGCTTGCCCTGGAACACTGAAGCTTTCTTT. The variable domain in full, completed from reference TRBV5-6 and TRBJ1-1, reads DAGVTQSPTHLIKTRGQQVTLRCSPKSGHDTVSWYQQALGQGPQFIFQYYEEEERQRGNFPDRFSGHQFPNYSSELNVNALLLGDSALYLCASSLPWNTEAFFGQGTRLTVV.

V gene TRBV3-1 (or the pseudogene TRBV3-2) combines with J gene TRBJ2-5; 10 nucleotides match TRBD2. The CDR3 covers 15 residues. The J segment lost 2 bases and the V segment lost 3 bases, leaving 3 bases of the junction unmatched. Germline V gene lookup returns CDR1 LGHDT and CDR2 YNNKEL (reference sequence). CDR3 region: CASSHSGGKQETQYF. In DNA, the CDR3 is TGTGCCAGCAGCCATAGCGGGGGGAAACAAGAGACCCAGTACTTC.

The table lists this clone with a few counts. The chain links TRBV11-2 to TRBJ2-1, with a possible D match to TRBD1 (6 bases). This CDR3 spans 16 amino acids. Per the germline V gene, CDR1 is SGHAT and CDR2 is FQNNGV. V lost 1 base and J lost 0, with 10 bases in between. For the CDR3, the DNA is TGTGCCAGCAGCTTAGGGACAGAAAGCTCCTACAATGAGCAGTTCTTC. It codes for CASSLGTESSYNEQFF.

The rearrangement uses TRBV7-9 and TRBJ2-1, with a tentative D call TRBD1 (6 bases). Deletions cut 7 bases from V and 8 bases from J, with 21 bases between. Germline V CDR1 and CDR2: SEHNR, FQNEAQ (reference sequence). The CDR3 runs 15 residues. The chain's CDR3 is CASTRTGPGFDEQFF. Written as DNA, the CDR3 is TGTGCCAGCACTCGAACAGGGCCCGGTTTCGATGAGCAGTTCTTC.

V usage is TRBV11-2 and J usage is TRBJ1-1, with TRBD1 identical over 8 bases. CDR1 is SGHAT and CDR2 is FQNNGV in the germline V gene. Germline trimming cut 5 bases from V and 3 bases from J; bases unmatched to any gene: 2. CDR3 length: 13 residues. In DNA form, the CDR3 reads TGTGCCAGCAGCATACAGGGGGACACTGAAGCTTTCTTT. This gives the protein CASSIQGDTEAFF.

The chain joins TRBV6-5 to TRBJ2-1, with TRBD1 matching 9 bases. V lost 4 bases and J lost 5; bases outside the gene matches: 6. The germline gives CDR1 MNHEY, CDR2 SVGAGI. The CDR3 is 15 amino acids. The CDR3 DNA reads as TGTGCCAGCAGTTTATACAGGACAGGGGACAATGAGCAGTTCTTC. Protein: CASSLYRTGDNEQFF.

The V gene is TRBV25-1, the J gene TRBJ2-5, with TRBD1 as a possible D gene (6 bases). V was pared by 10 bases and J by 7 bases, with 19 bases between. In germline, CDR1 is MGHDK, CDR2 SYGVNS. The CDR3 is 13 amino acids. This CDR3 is CATKQGLEGTQYF. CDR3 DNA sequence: TGTGCCACCAAGCAGGGGCTAGAGGGGACCCAGTACTTC.

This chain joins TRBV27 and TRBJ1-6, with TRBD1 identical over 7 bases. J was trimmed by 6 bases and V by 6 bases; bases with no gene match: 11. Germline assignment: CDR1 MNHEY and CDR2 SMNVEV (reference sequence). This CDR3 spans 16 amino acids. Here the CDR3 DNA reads TGTGCCAGCAGCCTTACGGGACAGTATATTAATTCACCCCTCCACTTT. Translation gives CASSLTGQYINSPLHF.

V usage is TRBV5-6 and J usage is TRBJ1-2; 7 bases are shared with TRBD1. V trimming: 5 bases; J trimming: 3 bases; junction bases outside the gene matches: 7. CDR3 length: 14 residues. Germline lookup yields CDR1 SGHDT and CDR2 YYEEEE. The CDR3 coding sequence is TGTGCCAGCAGGTTAGAGGGGGCTCACTATGGCTACACCTTC. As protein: CASRLEGAHYGYTF.

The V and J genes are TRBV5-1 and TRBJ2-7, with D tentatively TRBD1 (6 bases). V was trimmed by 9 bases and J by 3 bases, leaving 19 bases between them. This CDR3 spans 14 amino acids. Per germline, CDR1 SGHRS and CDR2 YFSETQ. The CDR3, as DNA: TGCGCCACGAGCTACACGGGACATCTCTACGAGCAGTACTTC. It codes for CATSYTGHLYEQYF. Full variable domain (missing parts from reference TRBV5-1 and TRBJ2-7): KAGVTQTPRYLIKTRGQQVTLSCSPISGHRSVSWYQQTPGQGLQFLFEYFSETQRNKGNFPGRFSGRQFSNSRSEMNVSTLELGDSALYLCATSYTGHLYEQYFGPGTRLTVT.

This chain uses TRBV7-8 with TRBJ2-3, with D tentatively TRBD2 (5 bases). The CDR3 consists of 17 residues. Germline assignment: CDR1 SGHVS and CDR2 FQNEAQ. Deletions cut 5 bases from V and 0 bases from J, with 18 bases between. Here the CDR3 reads CASSQKRTDSSTDTQYF. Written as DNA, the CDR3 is TGTGCCAGCAGCCAGAAGCGTACGGACTCTAGCACAGATACGCAGTATTTT.